What follows is one TCR beta chain and its context. Its antigen is unknown. The data belong to a study of CXCR3-negative and CXCR3-positive naive CD8 T cells (dated by TCRdb to the late 2010s). Some background on the complete study: In total, approximately 130 million TRB reads were obtained, or roughly 1.5 +/- 0.3 million reads per library. Diversity and physicochemical repertoire analyses covered approximately 10 donors pooled from two independent experiments. TRBV-TRBJ cluster analysis included naive subsets from 5 donors and memory cells from 3 donors. Here is what the overall study found, with its caveats: Similar TRBV-TRBJ usage was shown by naive CXCR3-negative and CXCR3-positive cells from the same donor, whereas distinct patterns were shown by memory cells. Because surface CD5, which has been linked to self-reactivity in mice, was comparable between naive subsets, TCR interaction strength was also inferred from TRB CDR3 physicochemical properties. CXCR3 expression partially decreased after cryopreservation, so most assays used freshly isolated PBMCs. Repertoire diversity was comparably high in both naive subsets but much lower in memory CD8+ T cells. Compared with CXCR3-negative naive cells, CXCR3-positive naive cells had TRB CDR3s with higher hydrophobicity (lower Kidera factor 4), lower energy, and higher strength and volume indices.

The reads were generated on a NextSeq 550. The Human TCR Profiling Kit (MiLaboratory) was used to make UMI-labeled 5' RACE TRB cDNA libraries. The full amount of extracted RNA was used for cDNA synthesis, and the full amount of resulting cDNA was used for PCR amplification. Libraries were prepared in parallel using an identical number of PCR cycles. Per the authors' processing: With a requirement of at least two reads per UMI, MIGEC and MiXCR extracted about 50,000 +/- 10,000 unique UMI-labeled TRB cDNA molecules per library. Each library averaged roughly 40,000 +/- 10,000 functional in-frame TRB CDR3 nucleotide clonotypes without stop codons. After each sample was downsampled to 5000 UMI-labeled TRB molecules, VDJtools was used to calculate diversity metrics such as normalized Shannon-Wiener and Chao1. Clonotype-size-weighted physicochemical properties of the central five CDR3 residues (interaction energy, strength, volume and Kidera factor 4) were computed in VDJtools. TCRdb reprocessed the public reads and reports one entry per CDR3 protein sequence, without DNA. The V and J calls were determined by TCRdb, not by the authors. In this sample's table one finds about 56,000 distinct CDR3 sequences. Roughly 0.73% of the sample goes to the ten largest clones.

For every CD8+ T cell subset, 250,000 to 300,000 cells were flow-sorted straight into RLT lysis buffer, and each subset was sorted in triplicate. To exclude memory contaminants, naive CD8+ T cells were stringently defined as CD45RO-CCR7+CD27+CD95-. Peripheral blood mononuclear cells were isolated from buffy coats using standard density gradient centrifugation. Naive CXCR3-negative and CXCR3-positive CD8+ T cells were flow-sorted using a FACSAria III. An RNeasy Mini Kit was used to extract total RNA from the sorted cells. The CDR3, cysteine through phenylalanine, is 13 amino acids long. The protein alone is recorded here. CDR1 and CDR2, per the germline V gene (reference sequence), are SGHNT and YYREEE.

The sequence joins TRBV5-4 to TRBJ1-2. The sample taken for sequencing was naive CXCR3+ CD8+ T cells from blood. The cell subset or site label, read with the paper, signifies: CD45RO-CCR7+CD27+CD95- naive CD8+ T cells expressing CXCR3 (TNR3+). This clonotype was obtained from a human donor in good health. Some clones in this sample may be carry-over from other donors' samples. The CDR3 sequence is CASSLETEDGYTF. Reference TRBV5-4 and TRBJ1-2 proteins supply the regions before and after the CDR3; the full variable domain is: ETGVTQSPTHLIKTRGQQVTLRCSSQSGHNTVSWYQQALGQGPQFIFQYYREEENGRGNFPPRFSGLQFPNYSSELNVNALELDDSALYLCASSLETEDGYTFGSGTRLTVV.